One and the same sample provided the 6 T cell receptor beta chains below, sequenced in a study of B cell selection in AIRE deficiency. Assay: immunoSEQ multiplex PCR; the TCRdb copy retains only in-frame clones and omits some. This table has over 20,000 clones, 92% appearing once. Regulatory T cells were sorted as CD4+CD25hiCD127low/negative cells. Sequencing used CD4+CD25+ Tregs sorted from PBMCs. These receptors originate from a human donor in good health.

This clone was counted a single time. The chain carries TRBV6-5 and TRBJ1-4, with 7 bases fitting TRBD1. This CDR3 region has 15 residues. Trimming removed 5 bases from V and 4 bases from J; junction bases left unmatched: 7. In germline, CDR1 is MNHEY, CDR2 SVGAGI. The CDR3 DNA reads TGTGCCAGCAGTAGCCGACAGGGTGGTAATGAAAAACTGTTTTTT. This encodes CASSSRQGGNEKLFF.

The V and J genes are TRBV19 and TRBJ1-1, with TRBD1 matching 7 bases. The trim removed 5 bases at V and 0 bases at J, leaving 3 bases unmatched. The V gene's germline CDR1 is LNHDA and CDR2 SQIVND (reference sequence). The CDR3 is 14 amino acids. Written as DNA, the CDR3 is TGTGCCAGTAGTTTACAGGGGCTGAACACTGAAGCTTTCTTT. As protein: CASSLQGLNTEAFF. Variable domain in full (rest from reference TRBV19 and TRBJ1-1): DGGITQSPKYLFRKEGQNVTLSCEQNLNHDAMYWYRQDPGQGLRLIYYSQIVNDFQKGDIAEGYSVSREKKESFPLTVTSAQKNPTAFYLCASSLQGLNTEAFFGQGTRLTVV.

The CDR3 is CASSQDSEGEQYF. CDR3 in DNA: TGTGCCAGCAGCCAAGATTCGGAGGGCGAGCAGTACTTC. The chain links TRBV4-2 to TRBJ2-7, with D maybe TRBD2 (6 bases). Looked up from germline, CDR1 is LGHNA and CDR2 is YNFKEQ. The CDR3 consists of 13 residues. V lost 0 bases, J lost 6 bases, and 9 bases lay in between.

This chain links TRBV6-5 with TRBJ1-2; D unresolved. This CDR3 is 14 amino acids long. Germline CDR1 and CDR2: MNHEY and SVGAGI. Deletions cut 4 bases from V and 5 bases from J, with 14 bases between. The CDR3 coding sequence is TGTGCCAGCAGTTCGGTCTGGGGATGGTATGGCTACACCTTC. It encodes CASSSVWGWYGYTF.

V and J are TRBV18 and TRBJ1-1, with a tentative D call TRBD1 (5 bases). CDR1 KGHSH and CDR2 LQKENI come from the germline V gene. CDR3 size: 14 residues. Trimming removed 3 bases from V and 1 base from J, with 9 bases in between. The CDR3 coding sequence is TGTGCCAGCTCACCGAGGGGCCCGAACACTGAAGCTTTCTTT. Protein product: CASSPRGPNTEAFF.

CDR3 sequence reads: CSVEDYLNTQYF. The CDR3 coding sequence is TGCAGCGTTGAGGACTACTTAAATACGCAGTATTTT. The chain uses TRBV29-1 and TRBJ2-3, with D perhaps TRBD2 (6 bases). CDR3 length equals 12 residues. The V and J ends lost 3 bases and 7 bases respectively, with 11 bases between them. Germline CDR1 is SQVTM and CDR2 is ANQGSEA.